This T cell receptor beta chain was captured in a study of T-cell memory formation after mild COVID-19 (dated by TCRdb to about 2021). As for the study more broadly: Most TCR sequence clusters were specific to one of the two donors. In two donors, T-cell clones that expanded and contracted after mild COVID-19 were tracked by sequencing TCRalpha and TCRbeta repertoires over time. Two young, previously healthy adult volunteers, one female and one male, were included in the cohort.

In the case of this clonotype: What antigen it recognizes has not been identified. This clone may be a read error of a much larger clone one base away.

Ficoll-Paque density gradient centrifugation was used to isolate PBMCs. From its cysteine to its phenylalanine, the CDR3 spans 15 amino acids. Only the CDR3 portion is preserved as DNA: 45 bases, with reading frame beginning at the first base. Via the germline V gene (reference sequence), CDR1 is DFQATT and CDR2 SNEGSKA. The research as a whole found: The study covered only a couple of mild cases, and larger cohorts including severe cases with pre-infection samples were considered necessary. From day 15 to 85, contracting clones showed balanced CD4/CD8 phenotypes, whereas a second wave of clones that expanded from day 15 to 37 leaned towards CD4+. Contracting CD4+ clones appeared mostly in the CM and EM memory subsets, whereas CD8+ clones were enriched in EMRA. Some responding clones were detected in pre-infection memory, which suggested that pre-existing cross-reactive memory T cells had joined the SARS-CoV-2 response. Whether the second-wave clones peaking on day 37 were SARS-CoV-2 specific was not confirmed.

Sequencing was performed on an Illumina NovaSeq 6000. TCRalpha and TCRbeta cDNA libraries were constructed by 5'RACE with constant-segment primers, with sample barcodes and unique molecular identifiers being introduced. Trizol reagent was used to extract RNA from every sample. Libraries were amplified in two PCR steps, with a second sample barcode and Illumina TruSeq adapters added in the second step. Sequencing of the libraries was done on an Illumina NovaSeq, producing 2 x 150 bp paired-end reads. Per the original workflow: Reads were demultiplexed and collapsed into UMI-guided consensus sequences with migec v1.2.7. With mixcr v2.1.11, UMI consensuses were aligned to TRA and TRB V and J templates and assembled into clonotypes. Clonotypes were classified as expanded or contracted when called significant by both edgeR and NoisET, with noise models trained on biological replicates. edgeR calls used a false discovery rate-adjusted p below 0.01 and a log2 fold-change threshold of 1. PCA with hierarchical clustering of max-normalized trajectories of the 1000 most abundant clonotypes was used as exploratory dynamics analysis. Separately sequenced CD4+ and CD8+ repertoires were used to assign a CD4 or CD8 phenotype to each responding clone. TCRdb trimmed public reads at Q25 via fastp, called clones via MiXCR and kept in-frame beta chains. Rows matching on CDR3 protein sequence are summarized as one entry with the most common DNA and genes. TCRdb, not the original authors, processed these V and J calls. The sample contains about 49,000 distinct CDR3 sequences, about 7.3% of them found a single time. 1.4% of the sample is held by the ten biggest clonotypes.

This receptor was obtained from a man between 18 and 29 years old who had mild COVID-19 (a few samples of this study predate the infection). The sample titles of this study are shuffled in the database, so cell type and time point are left out; the donor was told from shared clones. The V and J segments used are TRBV20-1 and TRBJ2-3; possibly the D gene is TRBD1, per 6 matching bases. Source material: PBMCs or a T cell subset sorted from them (not recorded which). CDR3 sequence: CGVPPYRVGTDTQYF. The base sequence is TGCGGTGTTCCACCTTACAGGGTAGGCACAGATACGCAGTATTTT.